Sequencing of this T cell receptor (beta chain) was carried out in a study of T cells in tuberculosis. Study information: T cells were selected with CD1B tetramers loaded with glucose monomycolate.

Adolescents were screened for latent TB by skin test and IGRA. General observations from the study: The TCR-beta difference was not significant; alpha differences partly reflected length.

CDR1 is SQVTM, CDR2 ANQGSEA, per germline. The CDR3 runs to 16 residues. The ends lost 1 base at V and 8 bases at J; junction bases unmatched: 15. Of note for this clone: Its specificity is not known.

The table came from immunoSEQ multiplex PCR; TCRdb's copy has only in-frame clones and leaves some out. Here the sample spans tens of thousands of clones, 85% to 95% being singletons. V and J are TRBV29-1 and TRBJ1-2, with 8 bases matching TRBD1. The receptor was isolated from a donor aged 10-29 years with latent tuberculosis or without tuberculosis infection. The sequencing sample was made of PBMCs. The CDR3 DNA follows: TGCAGCGTTGAAGTTGCGAGCCCGGACAGGGAGGACGGCTACACCTTC. It is translated as CSVEVASPDREDGYTF.